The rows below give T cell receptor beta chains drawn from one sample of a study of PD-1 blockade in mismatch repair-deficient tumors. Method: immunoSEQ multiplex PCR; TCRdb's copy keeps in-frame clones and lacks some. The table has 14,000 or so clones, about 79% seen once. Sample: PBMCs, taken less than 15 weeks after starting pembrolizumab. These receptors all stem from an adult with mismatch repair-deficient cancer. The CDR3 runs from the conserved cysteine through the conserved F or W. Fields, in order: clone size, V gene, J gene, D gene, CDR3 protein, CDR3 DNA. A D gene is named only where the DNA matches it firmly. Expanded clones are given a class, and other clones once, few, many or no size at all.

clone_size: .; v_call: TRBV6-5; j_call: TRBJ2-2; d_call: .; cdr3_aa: CASSYGGATGELFF; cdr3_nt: TGTGCCAGCAGTTACGGGGGGGCCACCGGGGAGCTGTTTTTT
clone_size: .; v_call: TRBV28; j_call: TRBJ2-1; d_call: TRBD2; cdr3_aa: CASSPLSLAGGAYNEQFF; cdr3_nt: TGTGCCAGCAGTCCTCTCTCCCTAGCGGGAGGAGCCTACAATGAGCAGTTCTTC
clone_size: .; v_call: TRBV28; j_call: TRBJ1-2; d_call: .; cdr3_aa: CASSLVGGGIYGYTF; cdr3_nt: TGTGCCAGCAGTCTTGTCGGTGGAGGAATCTATGGCTACACCTTC
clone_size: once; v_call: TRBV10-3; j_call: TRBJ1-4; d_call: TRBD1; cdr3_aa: CAISAEAQGAEKLFF; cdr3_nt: TGTGCCATCAGTGCGGAGGCGCAGGGGGCGGAAAAACTGTTTTTT
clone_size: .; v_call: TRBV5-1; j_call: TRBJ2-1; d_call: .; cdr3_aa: CASSWGRAAIRNEQFF; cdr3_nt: TGCGCCAGCAGTTGGGGGCGGGCGGCGATAAGGAATGAGCAGTTCTTC
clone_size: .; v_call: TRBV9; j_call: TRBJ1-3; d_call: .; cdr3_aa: CASSVGGGGPPGNTIYF; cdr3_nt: TGTGCCAGCAGCGTAGGAGGAGGAGGCCCTCCTGGAAACACCATATATTTT
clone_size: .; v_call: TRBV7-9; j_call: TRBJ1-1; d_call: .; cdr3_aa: CASSFSGKGTEAFF; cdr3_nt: TGTGCCAGCAGCTTTTCAGGGAAAGGCACTGAAGCTTTCTTT
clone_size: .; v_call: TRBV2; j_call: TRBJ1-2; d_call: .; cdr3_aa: CASSASMTVNGYTF; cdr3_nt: TGTGCCAGCAGTGCATCAATGACAGTAAATGGCTACACCTTC
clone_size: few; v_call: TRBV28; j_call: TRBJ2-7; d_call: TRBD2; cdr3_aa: CASSRSGTSGRYEQYF; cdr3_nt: TGTGCCAGCAGTCGTTCCGGGACTAGCGGGAGGTACGAGCAGTACTTC
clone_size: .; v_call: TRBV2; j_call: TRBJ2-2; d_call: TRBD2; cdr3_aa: CASRREGRTGELFF; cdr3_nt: TGTGCCAGCAGGCGGGAGGGCCGCACCGGGGAGCTGTTTTTT
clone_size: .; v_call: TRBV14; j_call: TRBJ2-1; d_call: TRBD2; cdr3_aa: CASSPTWGSGQSSYNEQFF; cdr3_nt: TGTGCCAGCAGCCCCACCTGGGGTAGCGGGCAAAGCTCCTACAATGAGCAGTTCTTC
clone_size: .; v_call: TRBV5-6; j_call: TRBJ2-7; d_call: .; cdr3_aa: CASSRLAKGAYEQYF; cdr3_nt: TGTGCCAGCAGCCGACTAGCCAAGGGGGCCTACGAGCAGTACTTC
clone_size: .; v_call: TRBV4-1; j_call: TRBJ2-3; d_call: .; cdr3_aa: CASSQDWRTADTQYF; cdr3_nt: TGCGCCAGCAGCCAAGATTGGAGAACCGCAGATACGCAGTATTTT
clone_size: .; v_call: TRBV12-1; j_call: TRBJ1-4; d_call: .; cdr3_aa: CASSVQFSNEKLFF; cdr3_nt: TGTGCCAGCAGCGTACAATTTTCCAATGAAAAACTGTTTTTT
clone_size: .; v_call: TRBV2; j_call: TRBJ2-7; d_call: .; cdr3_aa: CASPSGPGGYEQYF; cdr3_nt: TGTGCCAGTCCGAGCGGACCCGGCGGCTACGAGCAGTACTTC
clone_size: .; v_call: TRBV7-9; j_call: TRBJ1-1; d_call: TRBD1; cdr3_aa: CASSHGSGGRTEAFF; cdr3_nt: TGTGCCAGCAGCCATGGATCAGGGGGTCGAACTGAAGCTTTCTTT
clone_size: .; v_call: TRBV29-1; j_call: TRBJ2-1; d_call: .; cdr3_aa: CSVDAVRRELYNEQFF; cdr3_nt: TGCAGCGTTGACGCGGTCAGGAGGGAACTATACAATGAGCAGTTCTTC
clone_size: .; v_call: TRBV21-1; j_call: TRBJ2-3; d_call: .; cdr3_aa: CASSKGTSGVTDTQYF; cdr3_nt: TGTGCCAGCAGCAAAGGGACTAGCGGTGTCACAGATACGCAGTATTTT
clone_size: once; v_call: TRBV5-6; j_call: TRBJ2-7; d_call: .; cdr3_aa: CASSFRGRGLYEQYF; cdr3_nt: TGTGCCAGCAGCTTTCGGGGGAGAGGACTATACGAGCAGTACTTC
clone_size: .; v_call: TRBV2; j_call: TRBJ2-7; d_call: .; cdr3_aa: CASSEDGLALHF; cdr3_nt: TGTGCCAGCAGTGAAGACGGGCTAGCGCTACACTTC
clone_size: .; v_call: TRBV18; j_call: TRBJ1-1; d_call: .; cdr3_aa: CASSPLGTMNTEAFF; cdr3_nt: TGTGCCAGCTCACCTTTGGGGACAATGAACACTGAAGCTTTCTTT
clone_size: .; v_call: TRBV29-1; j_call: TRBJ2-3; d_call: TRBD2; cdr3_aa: CSVEASGATTDTQYF; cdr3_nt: TGCAGCGTTGAGGCTAGCGGGGCCACCACAGATACGCAGTATTTT
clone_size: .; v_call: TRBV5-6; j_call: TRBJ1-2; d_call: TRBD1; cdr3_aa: CASSFFGTAGDYGYTF; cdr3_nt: TGTGCCAGCAGCTTTTTTGGGACAGCAGGTGACTATGGCTACACCTTC
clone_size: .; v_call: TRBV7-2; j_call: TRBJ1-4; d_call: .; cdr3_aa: CASSLVSTTNEKLFF; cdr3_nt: TGTGCCAGCAGCTTAGTTAGTACAACTAATGAAAAACTGTTTTTT
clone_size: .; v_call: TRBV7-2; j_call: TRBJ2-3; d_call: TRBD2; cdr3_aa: CASSLTSGVLDTQYF; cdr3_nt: TGTGCCAGCAGCTTGACTAGCGGGGTTTTAGATACGCAGTATTTT
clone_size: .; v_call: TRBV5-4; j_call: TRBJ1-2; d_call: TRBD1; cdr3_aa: CASSPLRQGADGYTF; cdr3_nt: TGTGCCAGCAGCCCCCTGAGGCAGGGGGCGGATGGCTACACCTTC
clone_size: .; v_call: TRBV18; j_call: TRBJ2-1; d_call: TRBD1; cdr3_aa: CASSPRTGTGNEQFF; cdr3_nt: TGTGCCAGCTCACCCCGGACAGGGACAGGCAATGAGCAGTTCTTC
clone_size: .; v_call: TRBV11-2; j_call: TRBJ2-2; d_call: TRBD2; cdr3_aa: CASSLRRGGRTGELFF; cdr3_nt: TGTGCCAGCAGCTTAAGGCGGGGGGGGAGGACCGGGGAGCTGTTTTTT
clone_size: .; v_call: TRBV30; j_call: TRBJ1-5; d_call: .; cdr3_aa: CAWSVGQGSNQPQHF; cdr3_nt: TGTGCCTGGAGTGTTGGGCAGGGATCCAATCAGCCCCAGCATTTT
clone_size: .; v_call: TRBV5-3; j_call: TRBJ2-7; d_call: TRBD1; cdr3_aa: CARSTGTGGSYEQYF; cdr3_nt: TGTGCCAGAAGCACCGGGACAGGGGGCTCCTACGAGCAGTACTTC
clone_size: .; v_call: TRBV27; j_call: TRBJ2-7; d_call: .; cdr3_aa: CASSNSGQGIYEQYF; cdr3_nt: TGTGCCAGCAGCAATAGCGGGCAGGGGATCTACGAGCAGTACTTC
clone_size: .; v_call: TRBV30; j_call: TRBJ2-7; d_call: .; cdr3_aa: CAWSVGGEQYF; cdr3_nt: TGTGCCTGGAGTGTGGGGGGCGAGCAGTACTTC
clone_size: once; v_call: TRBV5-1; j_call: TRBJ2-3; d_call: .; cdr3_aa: CASSPGGYTDTQYF; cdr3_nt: TGCGCCAGCAGCCCGGGCGGGTACACAGATACGCAGTATTTT
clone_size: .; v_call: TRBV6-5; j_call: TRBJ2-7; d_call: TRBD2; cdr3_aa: CASIRGDEQYF; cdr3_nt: TGTGCCAGCATTCGGGGGGACGAGCAGTACTTC
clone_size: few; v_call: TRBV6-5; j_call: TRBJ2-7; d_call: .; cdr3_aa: CASSYDRNYEQYF; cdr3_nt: TGTGCCAGCAGTTACGACAGGAACTACGAGCAGTACTTC
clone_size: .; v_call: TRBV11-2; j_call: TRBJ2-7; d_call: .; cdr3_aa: CASSLTDTSYEQYF; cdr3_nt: TGTGCCAGCAGTTTAACCGACACTTCCTACGAGCAGTACTTC
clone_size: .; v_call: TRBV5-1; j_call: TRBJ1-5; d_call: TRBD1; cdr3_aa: CASSFSGTGNQPQHF; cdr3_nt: TGCGCCAGCAGCTTTTCCGGGACAGGGAATCAGCCCCAGCATTTT
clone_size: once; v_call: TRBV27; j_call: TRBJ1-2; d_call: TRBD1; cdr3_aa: CASSLRRDRVGYGYTF; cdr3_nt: TGTGCCAGCAGTTTGCGCCGGGACAGGGTAGGCTATGGCTACACCTTC
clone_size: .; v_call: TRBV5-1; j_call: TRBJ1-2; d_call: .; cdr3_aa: CASSLAGVNYGYTF; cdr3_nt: TGCGCCAGCAGCTTGGCAGGGGTCAACTATGGCTACACCTTC
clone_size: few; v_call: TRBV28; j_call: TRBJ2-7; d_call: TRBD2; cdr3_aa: CASSTRTSGAYEQYF; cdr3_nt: TGTGCCAGCAGTACACGGACTAGCGGGGCCTACGAGCAGTACTTC